These T cell receptor beta chains were read from a single sample in a study of blood T cell repertoires in COVID-19. Method: immunoSEQ multiplex PCR; TCRdb's copy keeps in-frame clones and lacks some. This table has 120,000 or so clones, about 77% appearing once. Sequenced: peripheral blood. These TCRs come from a human donor in a cohort sampled during active COVID-19. Each CDR3 is given with its conserved first and last residue. D genes are given only for firm matches. Clone size, where shown, is once, few, many, or a class for clones that have expanded.

j_gene: TRBJ1-1; d_gene: TRBD1; abundance: NA; len: 17; v_gene: TRBV5-1; CDR3nt: TGCGCCAGCAGCTTACGGCCACAGGGACAGGGGGCTCCAAGGGCTTTCTTT; CDR3aa: CASSLRPQGQGAPRAFF
j_gene: TRBJ1-4; d_gene: NA; abundance: once; len: 13; v_gene: TRBV2; CDR3nt: TGTGCCAGCACAAGACAGATTAATGAAAAACTGTTTTTT; CDR3aa: CASTRQINEKLFF
j_gene: TRBJ2-7; d_gene: TRBD2; abundance: NA; len: 14; v_gene: TRBV9; CDR3nt: TGTGCCAGCAGCGTAGTTAGCGGGGCTTACGAGCAGTACTTC; CDR3aa: CASSVVSGAYEQYF
j_gene: TRBJ1-6; d_gene: NA; abundance: few; len: 15; v_gene: TRBV6-5; CDR3nt: TGTGCCAGCAGTTACGGGGGGACCTTTAATTCACCCCTCCACTTT; CDR3aa: CASSYGGTFNSPLHF
j_gene: TRBJ2-7; d_gene: NA; abundance: few; len: 15; v_gene: TRBV4-1; CDR3nt: TGCGCCAGCAGCCAAGAGAGGGGGGGTCCCTACGAGCAGTACTTC; CDR3aa: CASSQERGGPYEQYF
j_gene: TRBJ2-1; d_gene: NA; abundance: NA; len: 15; v_gene: TRBV7-3; CDR3nt: TGTGCCAGCAGCTTAGGGACTTCCTCCTACAATGAGCAGTTCTTC; CDR3aa: CASSLGTSSYNEQFF
j_gene: TRBJ1-1; d_gene: NA; abundance: NA; len: 12; v_gene: TRBV3-1/TRBV3-2; CDR3nt: TGTGCCAGCAGCCAAGTCCGTACTGAAGCTTTCTTT; CDR3aa: CASSQVRTEAFF
j_gene: TRBJ2-6; d_gene: NA; abundance: NA; len: 17; v_gene: TRBV30; CDR3nt: TGTGCCTGGAGTGGAGGAGGGGCAATATCTGGGGCCAACGTCCTGACTTTC; CDR3aa: CAWSGGGAISGANVLTF
j_gene: TRBJ2-1; d_gene: TRBD2; abundance: NA; len: 16; v_gene: TRBV18; CDR3nt: TGTGCCAGCTCACCCCGCGGCGCGGGAGGCTACAATGAGCAGTTCTTC; CDR3aa: CASSPRGAGGYNEQFF
j_gene: TRBJ1-1; d_gene: TRBD1; abundance: NA; len: 14; v_gene: TRBV11-1; CDR3nt: TGTGCCAGCAGCTTCTCGCAGGGGGGCACTGAAGCTTTCTTT; CDR3aa: CASSFSQGGTEAFF
j_gene: TRBJ2-3; d_gene: NA; abundance: NA; len: 14; v_gene: TRBV9; CDR3nt: TGTGCCAGCAGCGACGTCTCGGGCACAGATACGCAGTATTTT; CDR3aa: CASSDVSGTDTQYF
j_gene: TRBJ2-7; d_gene: TRBD2; abundance: NA; len: 17; v_gene: TRBV28; CDR3nt: TGTGCCAGCAGTTTTGATAGCGGGAGGGTGCGGCGCTACGAGCAGTACTTC; CDR3aa: CASSFDSGRVRRYEQYF
j_gene: TRBJ1-2; d_gene: NA; abundance: NA; len: 12; v_gene: TRBV28; CDR3nt: TGTGCCAGCAGTTTAGAGGGTTATGGCTACACCTTC; CDR3aa: CASSLEGYGYTF
j_gene: TRBJ2-6; d_gene: TRBD1; abundance: NA; len: 17; v_gene: TRBV19; CDR3nt: TGTGCCACCCGGACAGGGCATACAAACTCTGGGGCCAACGTCCTGACTTTC; CDR3aa: CATRTGHTNSGANVLTF
j_gene: TRBJ2-7; d_gene: NA; abundance: few; len: 15; v_gene: TRBV7-2; CDR3nt: TGTGCCAGCAGCCAACAGGTCACGAGCTCCTACGAGCAGTACTTC; CDR3aa: CASSQQVTSSYEQYF
j_gene: TRBJ2-2; d_gene: TRBD1; abundance: NA; len: 15; v_gene: TRBV6-5; CDR3nt: TGTGCCAGCAGCCCCGACAGGGGAAACACCGGGGAGCTGTTTTTT; CDR3aa: CASSPDRGNTGELFF
j_gene: TRBJ1-3; d_gene: NA; abundance: NA; len: 15; v_gene: TRBV7-2; CDR3nt: TGTGCCAGCAGCCGCGTTGGGCTGGGTGGAAACACCATATATTTT; CDR3aa: CASSRVGLGGNTIYF
j_gene: TRBJ1-4; d_gene: TRBD1; abundance: NA; len: 15; v_gene: TRBV4-1; CDR3nt: TGCGCCAGCAGCCATGACGGGACAGGGAATGAAAAACTGTTTTTT; CDR3aa: CASSHDGTGNEKLFF
j_gene: TRBJ2-2; d_gene: NA; abundance: NA; len: 17; v_gene: TRBV7-8; CDR3nt: TGTGCCAGCAGCTCCCCCAGGCGGGAAATAGACACCGGGGAGCTGTTTTTT; CDR3aa: CASSSPRREIDTGELFF
j_gene: TRBJ2-3; d_gene: TRBD2; abundance: NA; len: 15; v_gene: TRBV11-3; CDR3nt: TGTGCCAGCAGTCCTCGGACTAGCTACGGGGATACGCAGTATTTT; CDR3aa: CASSPRTSYGDTQYF
j_gene: TRBJ1-6; d_gene: TRBD1; abundance: NA; len: 17; v_gene: TRBV6-1; CDR3nt: TGTGCCAGCAGTGAAATGTTTGGGACAGGAATGGGCTCACCCCTCCACTTT; CDR3aa: CASSEMFGTGMGSPLHF
j_gene: TRBJ1-2; d_gene: NA; abundance: NA; len: 13; v_gene: TRBV28; CDR3nt: TGTGCCAGCAGTTTAAGTGACAGCTATGGCTACACCTTC; CDR3aa: CASSLSDSYGYTF
j_gene: TRBJ2-5; d_gene: TRBD2; abundance: NA; len: 15; v_gene: TRBV7-6; CDR3nt: TGTGCCAGCAGCTTACGCGGGAGGGCCGGGGAGACCCAGTACTTC; CDR3aa: CASSLRGRAGETQYF
j_gene: TRBJ2-5; d_gene: NA; abundance: NA; len: 14; v_gene: TRBV10-3; CDR3nt: TGTGCCATCAGTGAGTCGACTGACCAAGAGACCCAGTACTTC; CDR3aa: CAISESTDQETQYF
j_gene: TRBJ2-1; d_gene: TRBD2; abundance: NA; len: 15; v_gene: TRBV7-2; CDR3nt: TGTGCCAGCAGCTTAACGCGGGAGGGCCGGAATGAGCAGTTCTTC; CDR3aa: CASSLTREGRNEQFF
j_gene: TRBJ2-1; d_gene: NA; abundance: NA; len: 15; v_gene: TRBV5-8; CDR3nt: TGTGCCAGCAGCCCCGAGCGACGGAACGAAAAAAAGCAGTTCTTC; CDR3aa: CASSPERRNEKKQFF
j_gene: TRBJ2-7; d_gene: NA; abundance: once; len: 11; v_gene: TRBV7-9; CDR3nt: TGTGCCAGCAGCTGGGGCACCGAGCAGTACTTC; CDR3aa: CASSWGTEQYF
j_gene: TRBJ2-1; d_gene: TRBD2; abundance: NA; len: 18; v_gene: TRBV6-2/TRBV6-3; CDR3nt: TGTGCCAGCAGCCCAAGGACTAGCGGGAGTGTAGCCTACAATGAGCAGTTCTTC; CDR3aa: CASSPRTSGSVAYNEQFF
j_gene: TRBJ1-5; d_gene: TRBD1; abundance: NA; len: 18; v_gene: TRBV6-2/TRBV6-3; CDR3nt: TGTGCCAGCAGTTACGAGGGGGCCCGTCCCCCGGGCAATCAGCCCCAGCATTTT; CDR3aa: CASSYEGARPPGNQPQHF
j_gene: TRBJ2-3; d_gene: NA; abundance: NA; len: 13; v_gene: TRBV18; CDR3nt: TGTGCCAGCTCGGGGGCCATCACAGATACGCAGTATTTT; CDR3aa: CASSGAITDTQYF
j_gene: TRBJ2-3; d_gene: TRBD1; abundance: NA; len: 16; v_gene: TRBV28; CDR3nt: TGTGCCAGCAGTCCCCCCCTGGGACAGGGGGCAAATACGCAGTATTTT; CDR3aa: CASSPPLGQGANTQYF
j_gene: TRBJ2-5; d_gene: TRBD1; abundance: NA; len: 13; v_gene: TRBV2; CDR3nt: TGTGCCAGCGGTGACAGGGCCCGGGAGACCCAGTACTTC; CDR3aa: CASGDRARETQYF
j_gene: TRBJ1-6; d_gene: NA; abundance: NA; len: 14; v_gene: TRBV6-2/TRBV6-3; CDR3nt: TGTGCCAGCAACCCGGGACTTTCTAATTCACCCCTCCACTTT; CDR3aa: CASNPGLSNSPLHF
j_gene: TRBJ2-3; d_gene: NA; abundance: NA; len: 13; v_gene: TRBV14; CDR3nt: TGTGCCAGCAGCCAAGTACTAGCAAATACGCAGTATTTT; CDR3aa: CASSQVLANTQYF
j_gene: TRBJ1-2; d_gene: TRBD1; abundance: NA; len: 15; v_gene: TRBV25-1; CDR3nt: TGTGCCAGCAGTGCAACGGACAGGGGGCCTAGTGGCTACACCTTC; CDR3aa: CASSATDRGPSGYTF
j_gene: TRBJ1-6; d_gene: NA; abundance: few; len: 13; v_gene: TRBV5-1; CDR3nt: TGCGCCAGCAGCTTGGACAGGAATTCACCCCTCCACTTT; CDR3aa: CASSLDRNSPLHF
j_gene: TRBJ1-4; d_gene: NA; abundance: few; len: 13; v_gene: TRBV6-5; CDR3nt: TGTGCCAGCAGCCAGGACAAGACTGAAAAACTGTTTTTT; CDR3aa: CASSQDKTEKLFF
j_gene: TRBJ2-5; d_gene: NA; abundance: once; len: 12; v_gene: TRBV3-1/TRBV3-2; CDR3nt: TGTGCCAGCAGCCAATTTAGTGAGACCCAGTACTTC; CDR3aa: CASSQFSETQYF
j_gene: TRBJ2-4; d_gene: TRBD1; abundance: NA; len: 18; v_gene: TRBV4-1; CDR3nt: TGCGCCAGCAGCCAGCTCCCCAGCAGGACAGGGGCTGTTAACATTCAGTACTTC; CDR3aa: CASSQLPSRTGAVNIQYF
j_gene: TRBJ1-1; d_gene: NA; abundance: once; len: 16; v_gene: TRBV21-1; CDR3nt: TGTGCCAGCAGCAGAAACCAGGGGCAGCGAAGGGGGGAAGCTTTCTTT; CDR3aa: CASSRNQGQRRGEAFF